The clone carrying this TCR beta chain was seen at least ten times. Its specificity is not known. The germline V gene has CDR1 LGHDT and CDR2 YNNKEL (reference sequence). Germline trimming cut 4 bases from V and 7 bases from J; bases unmatched to any gene: 9. The CDR3 loop spans 14 amino acids. The sample's time point: persistent/refractory GD, antithyroid drugs over 5 years with positive TRAb. Extracted RNA from PBMCs served as the source of the TCR library. These data are taken from a study of regulatory T cells in long-lasting Graves disease. Overall study context: Positivity for TSH receptor antibodies plus over 5 years of antithyroid drugs meant persistent Graves' disease. Notes on the study in general: Gene preferences differed: TRBV28, TRBJ1-2, TRBJ2-5 in persistent cases. The work looked only at peripheral blood and did not look at thyroid tissue.

CDR3-region Arm-PCR and iRepertoire HTBI primers produced the TCR beta libraries. In the authors' workflow: Segment identification across samples yielded 62 TRBV and roughly 14 TRBJ segments. TCRdb itself ran the multiplex PCR reads through MiXCR, one entry per CDR3 protein. TCRdb assigned the V and J calls; the authors' analysis was not used. This sample has about 470,000 distinct CDR3 sequences, with around 21% found just once. The sequencing here drew on peripheral blood mononuclear cells (PBMCs), taken when the disease was refractory, from a patient treated with antithyroid drugs. The TCR was taken from a female donor with Graves disease. This chain links TRBV3-1 with TRBJ2-5; 7 bases line up with TRBD2. The CDR3 DNA reads as TGTGCCAGCAGCCCGATGGGGGGAGGGACGACCCAGTACTTC. Its protein is CASSPMGGGTTQYF.